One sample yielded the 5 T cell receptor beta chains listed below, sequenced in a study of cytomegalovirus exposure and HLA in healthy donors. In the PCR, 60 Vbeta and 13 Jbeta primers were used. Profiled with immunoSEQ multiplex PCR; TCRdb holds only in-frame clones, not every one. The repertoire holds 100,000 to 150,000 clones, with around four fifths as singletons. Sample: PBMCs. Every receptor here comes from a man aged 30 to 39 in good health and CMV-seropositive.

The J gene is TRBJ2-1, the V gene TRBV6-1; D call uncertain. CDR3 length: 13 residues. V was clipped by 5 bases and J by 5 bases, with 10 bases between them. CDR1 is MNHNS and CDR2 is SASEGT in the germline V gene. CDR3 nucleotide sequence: TGTGCCAGCAGTCAACGACTTAACAATGAGCAGTTCTTC. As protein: CASSQRLNNEQFF.

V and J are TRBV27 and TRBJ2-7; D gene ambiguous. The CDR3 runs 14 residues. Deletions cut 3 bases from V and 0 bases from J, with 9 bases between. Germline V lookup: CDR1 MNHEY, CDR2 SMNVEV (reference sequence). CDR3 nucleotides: TGTGCCAGCAGTTTGGCGGCGAGCTCCTACGAGCAGTACTTC. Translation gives CASSLAASSYEQYF.

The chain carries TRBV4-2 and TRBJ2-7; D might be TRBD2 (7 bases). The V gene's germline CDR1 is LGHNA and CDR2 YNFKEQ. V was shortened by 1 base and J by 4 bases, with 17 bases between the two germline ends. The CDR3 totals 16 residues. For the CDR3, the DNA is TGTGCCAGCAGCCAAGGGGCGGGGGCCGAGGGATACGAGCAGTACTTC. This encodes CASSQGAGAEGYEQYF.

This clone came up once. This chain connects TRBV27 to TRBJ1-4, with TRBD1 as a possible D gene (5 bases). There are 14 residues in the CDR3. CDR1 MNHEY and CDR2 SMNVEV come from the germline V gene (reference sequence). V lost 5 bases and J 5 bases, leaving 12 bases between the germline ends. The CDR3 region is CASSTPGKNEKLFF. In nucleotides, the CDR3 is TGTGCCAGCAGTACCCCAGGGAAGAATGAAAAACTGTTTTTT.

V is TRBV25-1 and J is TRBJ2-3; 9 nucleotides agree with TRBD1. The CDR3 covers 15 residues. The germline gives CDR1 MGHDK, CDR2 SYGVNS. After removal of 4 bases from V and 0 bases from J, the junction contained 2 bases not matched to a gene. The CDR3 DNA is TGTGCCAGCAGTGTCGGACAGGGGAGCACAGATACGCAGTATTTT. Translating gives CASSVGQGSTDTQYF.